These 10 T cell receptor beta chains originate from one sample sequenced in a study of blood T cells in healthy people across ages. The use of a sample-barcoded 5' primer and a J-beta primer mix characterized a second PCR of about 7 to 12 cycles. MiXCR, run by TCRdb on the 5' RACE reads, gives a single entry per CDR3 protein. This table holds around 1,800,000 distinct CDR3 sequences, about 39% found once. The sequenced material came from blood. The origin of the receptors is a human donor in good health.

This clonotype has just a few counts. The chain combines TRBV20-1 with TRBJ2-5; possible D gene TRBD2, 5 bases. There are 12 residues in the CDR3. V was pared by 2 bases and J by 4 bases, with 8 bases between. The germline CDR1 and CDR2 sequences are DFQATT and SNEGSKA (reference sequence). CDR3 bases: TGCAGTGCTAGACCCAGCGGAGAGACCCAGTACTTC. The encoded protein is CSARPSGETQYF.

This clonotype appeared a few times. This chain uses TRBV28 with TRBJ2-4, with D unresolved. CDR1 and CDR2 from the germline V gene are MDHEN and SYDVKM. V was trimmed by 7 bases and J by 0 bases, leaving 16 bases between them. The CDR3 length is 16 residues. The CDR3 bases are TGTGCCAGCACTTTTGGTCCGAGTCTAGCCAAAAACATTCAGTACTTC. Residues: CASTFGPSLAKNIQYF.

This clonotype was detected a few times. This sequence joins TRBV20-1 and TRBJ2-7; the match to TRBD2 covers 12 bases. Germline V CDR1 and CDR2: DFQATT, SNEGSKA (reference sequence). Trimming took 3 bases from V and 2 from J; bases not matched to a gene: 11. The CDR3 runs to 17 residues. CDR3 nucleotide sequence: TGCAGTGCTAGTCCTGGGAGACTAGCGGGGGAAACCTACGAGCAGTACTTC. Translating it yields CSASPGRLAGETYEQYF.

The chain couples TRBV20-1 to TRBJ2-3; possibly TRBD1 for D (6 bases). The V end was cut by 3 bases, the J end by 4 bases, with 23 bases between. Germline CDR1 is DFQATT and CDR2 is SNEGSKA (reference sequence). The CDR3 is 17 residues long. The DNA of the CDR3 is TGCAGTGCTAGCGGAGACAGGACGGGGTGGAGAGCAGATACGCAGTATTTT. Residues: CSASGDRTGWRADTQYF.

The chain links TRBV4-2 to TRBJ1-2; 8 nucleotides match TRBD1. V dropped 3 bases and J dropped 6; count of bases not matched to a gene: 9. The CDR3 runs to 15 residues. Per the germline V gene, CDR1 is LGHNA and CDR2 is YNFKEQ. CDR3 nucleotide sequence: TGTGCCAGCAGCCAGCCGCAACAGGGGGAGAATGGCTACACCTTC. This translates into CASSQPQQGENGYTF.

With regard to this clonotype: Relative to the germline gene, one junction end is altered; a read error may explain this. The CDR3 coding sequence is TGTGCCGGCAGCCGTCGAGGCAGCGGGGGCACCTCGTTCTTC. Translating gives CAGSRRGSGGTSFF. V and J are TRBV11-2 and TRBJ2-1, with 8 bases fitting TRBD2. CDR1 is SGHAT, CDR2 FQNNGV, per germline. This CDR3 spans 14 amino acids. The full variable domain, with the rest looked up from reference TRBV11-2 and TRBJ2-1, is EAGVAQSPRYKIIEKRQSVAFWCNPISGHATLYWYQQILGQGPKLLIQFQNNGVVDDSQLPKDRFSAERLKGVDSTLKIQPAKLEDSAVYLCAGSRRGSGGTSFFGPGTRLTVL.

The chain recombines TRBV12-3 or TRBV12-4 with TRBJ1-2; D is perhaps TRBD1 (5 bases). V dropped 3 bases and J dropped 8 bases, with 13 bases sitting between them. The CDR3 length is 13 residues. This CDR3 is CASSFGGRQGYTF. CDR3 bases: TGTGCCAGCAGTTTCGGGGGACGGCAGGGCTACACCTTC.

This rearrangement joins TRBV10-3 to TRBJ1-2; D is unclear. The CDR3 loop spans 13 amino acids. The V and J ends lost 3 bases and 4 bases respectively, with 9 bases between them. In germline, CDR1 is ENHRY, CDR2 SYGVKD. The chain's CDR3 is CAISESEIYGYTF. The CDR3 DNA reads as TGTGCCATCAGTGAATCGGAAATCTATGGCTACACCTTC.

The rearrangement joins TRBV20-1 to TRBJ2-5, with 7 bases aligning to TRBD2. The CDR3 is 15 amino acids. J gave up 5 bases and V 0 bases, and 9 bases lay outside the gene matches. Germline CDR1 and CDR2: DFQATT and SNEGSKA (reference sequence). CDR3 sequence: CSARDGAGVMETQYF. CDR3 nucleotide sequence: TGCAGTGCTAGAGACGGGGCGGGGGTCATGGAGACCCAGTACTTC.

In its sample, this clonotype was seen a few times. V gene TRBV28 combines with J gene TRBJ2-5; possible D gene TRBD1, 6 bases. There are 15 residues in the CDR3. Germline CDR1 reads MDHEN; CDR2 reads SYDVKM. Here the CDR3 reads CVVRGGGAEEETQYF. The CDR3 DNA reads TGTGTCGTGCGCGGTGGGGGCGCCGAGGAAGAGACCCAGTACTTC.